The present entry profiles one T cell receptor beta chain with its context. In the same sample, other DNA sequences code for this CDR3. This sample is part of a study of shared clonotypes between healthy human individuals. This table comes from immunoSEQ multiplex PCR, and its TCRdb copy is limited to in-frame clones, with some not included. This sample has about 2,500,000 clones, with about 92% found just once. Germline V gene lookup returns CDR1 SGHRS and CDR2 YFSETQ. This CDR3 has 12 amino acids. V was pared by 2 bases and J by 1 base, with 4 bases between. Donors, healthy HIV-negative adults, lacked recent acute infections or vaccinations.

This clonotype originated in a man younger than 30 in good health. The chain uses TRBV5-1 and TRBJ2-7; D is unclear. The specimen sequenced was naive CD4+ T cells sorted from blood. The subset: CD45RA+ positively selected. CDR3 region: CASSLPSYEQYF. The DNA of the CDR3 is TGCGCCAGCAGCTTACCATCCTACGAGCAGTACTTC.